Sequencing of this TCR beta chain was carried out in a study of T cells in Graves' hyperthyroidism and ophthalmopathy. Authors of the study amplified TCR beta CDR3 regions from RNA transcripts. The primer set for the first-round RT-PCR of the TCR CDR3 was HTBI. TCRdb reprocessed the multiplex PCR reads with MiXCR, giving one entry per CDR3 protein. The sample shows 550,000 to 700,000 distinct CDR3 sequences, roughly 15% of them seen only once. The sample taken for sequencing was blood. The receptor was derived from a woman aged 40 to 55 with Graves' ophthalmopathy.

For the CDR3, the DNA is TGCGCCAGCAGCCAGGGGACACCGAACACTGAAGCTTTCTTT. Its translation: CASSQGTPNTEAFF. V usage is TRBV5-1 and J usage is TRBJ1-1, with D possibly being TRBD1 (6 bases). Germline V gives CDR1 SGHRS, CDR2 YFSETQ. The germline V and J ends were trimmed by 4 bases and 1 base, with 11 bases remaining between them. This CDR3 is built from 14 residues. Supplemented by reference TRBV5-1 and TRBJ1-1, the full variable domain reads KAGVTQTPRYLIKTRGQQVTLSCSPISGHRSVSWYQQTPGQGLQFLFEYFSETQRNKGNFPGRFSGRQFSNSRSEMNVSTLELGDSALYLCASSQGTPNTEAFFGQGTRLTVV.